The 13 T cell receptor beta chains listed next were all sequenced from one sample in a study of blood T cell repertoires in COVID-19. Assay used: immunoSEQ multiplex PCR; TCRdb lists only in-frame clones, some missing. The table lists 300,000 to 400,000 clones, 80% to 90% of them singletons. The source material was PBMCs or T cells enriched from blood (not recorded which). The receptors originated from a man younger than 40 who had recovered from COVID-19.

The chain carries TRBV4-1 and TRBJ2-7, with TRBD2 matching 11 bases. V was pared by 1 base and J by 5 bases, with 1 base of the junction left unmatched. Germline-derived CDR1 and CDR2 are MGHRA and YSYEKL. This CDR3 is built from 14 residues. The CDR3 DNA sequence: TGCGCCAGCAGCCAAGCGACTAGCGGGGACGAGCAGTACTTC. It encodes CASSQATSGDEQYF.

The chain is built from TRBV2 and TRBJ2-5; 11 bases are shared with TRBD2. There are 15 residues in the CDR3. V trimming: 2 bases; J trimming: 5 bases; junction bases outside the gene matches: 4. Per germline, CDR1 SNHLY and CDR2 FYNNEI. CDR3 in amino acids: CASSENLAGGETQYF. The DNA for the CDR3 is TGTGCCAGCAGTGAAAACCTAGCGGGGGGTGAGACCCAGTACTTC.

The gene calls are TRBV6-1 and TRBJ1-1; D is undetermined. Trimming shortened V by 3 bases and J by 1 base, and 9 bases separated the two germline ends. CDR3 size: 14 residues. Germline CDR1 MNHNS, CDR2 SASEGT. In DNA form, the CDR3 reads TGTGCCAGCAGTGATCGACATCAGAACACTGAAGCTTTCTTT. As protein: CASSDRHQNTEAFF.

In nucleotides, the CDR3 is TGCGCCAGCAGCGACCCCCAAGGGGCAGATACGCAGTATTTT. Its protein is CASSDPQGADTQYF. The chain uses TRBV5-1 and TRBJ2-3; the D gene is possibly TRBD1 (5 bases). The CDR3 spans 14 residues. V lost 4 bases to trimming and J lost 4 bases, with 13 bases between them. Germline V gene lookup returns CDR1 SGHRS and CDR2 YFSETQ. The full variable domain, with the rest looked up from reference TRBV5-1 and TRBJ2-3, is KAGVTQTPRYLIKTRGQQVTLSCSPISGHRSVSWYQQTPGQGLQFLFEYFSETQRNKGNFPGRFSGRQFSNSRSEMNVSTLELGDSALYLCASSDPQGADTQYFGPGTRLTVL.

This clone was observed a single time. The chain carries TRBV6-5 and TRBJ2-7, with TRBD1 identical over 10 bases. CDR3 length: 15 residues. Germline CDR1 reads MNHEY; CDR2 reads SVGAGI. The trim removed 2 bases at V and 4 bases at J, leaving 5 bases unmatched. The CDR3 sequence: CASSYRDRGGYEQYF. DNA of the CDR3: TGTGCCAGCAGTTACCGGGACAGGGGTGGATACGAGCAGTACTTC.

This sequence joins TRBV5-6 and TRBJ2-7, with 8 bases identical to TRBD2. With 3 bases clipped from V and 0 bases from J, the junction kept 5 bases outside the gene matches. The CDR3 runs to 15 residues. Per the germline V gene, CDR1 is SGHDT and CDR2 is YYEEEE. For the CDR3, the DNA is TGTGCCAGCAGCTCCGAGCGGGGGAGCTCCTACGAGCAGTACTTC. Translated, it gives CASSSERGSSYEQYF. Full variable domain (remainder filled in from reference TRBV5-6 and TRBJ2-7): DAGVTQSPTHLIKTRGQQVTLRCSPKSGHDTVSWYQQALGQGPQFIFQYYEEEERQRGNFPDRFSGHQFPNYSSELNVNALLLGDSALYLCASSSERGSSYEQYFGPGTRLTVT.

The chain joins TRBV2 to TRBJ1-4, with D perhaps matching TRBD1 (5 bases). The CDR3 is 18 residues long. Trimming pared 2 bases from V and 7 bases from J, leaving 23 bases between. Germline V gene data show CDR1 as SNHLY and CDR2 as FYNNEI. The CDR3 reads CASSETPAAAGSGEKLFF. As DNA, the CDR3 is TGTGCCAGCAGTGAAACCCCCGCCGCGGCAGGGTCAGGTGAAAAACTGTTTTTT.

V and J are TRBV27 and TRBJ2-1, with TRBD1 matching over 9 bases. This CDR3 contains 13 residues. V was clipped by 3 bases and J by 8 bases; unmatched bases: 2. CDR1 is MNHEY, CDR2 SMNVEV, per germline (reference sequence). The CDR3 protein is CASSLDRGDEQFF. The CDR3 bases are TGTGCCAGCAGTTTGGACAGGGGCGATGAGCAGTTCTTC.

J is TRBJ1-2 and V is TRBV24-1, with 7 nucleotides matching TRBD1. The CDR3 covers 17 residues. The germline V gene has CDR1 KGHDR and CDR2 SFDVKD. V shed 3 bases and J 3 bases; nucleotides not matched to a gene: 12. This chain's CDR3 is CATSDITGAPWDYGYTF. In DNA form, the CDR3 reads TGTGCCACCAGTGATATCACAGGGGCACCCTGGGACTATGGCTACACCTTC.

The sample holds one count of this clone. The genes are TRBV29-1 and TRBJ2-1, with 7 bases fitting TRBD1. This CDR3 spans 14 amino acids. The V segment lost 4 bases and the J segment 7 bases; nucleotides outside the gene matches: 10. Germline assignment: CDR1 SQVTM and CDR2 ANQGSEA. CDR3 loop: CSVVLGGMVNEQFF. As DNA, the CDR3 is TGCAGCGTTGTACTAGGGGGCATGGTAAATGAGCAGTTCTTC.

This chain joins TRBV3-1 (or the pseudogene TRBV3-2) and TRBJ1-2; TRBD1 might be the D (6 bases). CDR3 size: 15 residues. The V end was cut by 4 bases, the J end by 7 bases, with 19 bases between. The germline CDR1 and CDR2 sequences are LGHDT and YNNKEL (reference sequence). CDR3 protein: CASSPRGGTPAGYTF. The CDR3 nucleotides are TGTGCCAGCAGCCCGAGGGGGGGTACGCCGGCTGGCTACACCTTC.

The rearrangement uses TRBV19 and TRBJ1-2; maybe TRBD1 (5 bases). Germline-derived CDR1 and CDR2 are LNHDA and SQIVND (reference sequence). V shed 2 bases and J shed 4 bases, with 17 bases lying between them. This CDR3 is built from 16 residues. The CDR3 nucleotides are TGTGCCAGTAGTATACCGGGACTCACCGCTTCCTATGGCTACACCTTC. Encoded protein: CASSIPGLTASYGYTF. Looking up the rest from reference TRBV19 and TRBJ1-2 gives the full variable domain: DGGITQSPKYLFRKEGQNVTLSCEQNLNHDAMYWYRQDPGQGLRLIYYSQIVNDFQKGDIAEGYSVSREKKESFPLTVTSAQKNPTAFYLCASSIPGLTASYGYTFGSGTRLTVV.

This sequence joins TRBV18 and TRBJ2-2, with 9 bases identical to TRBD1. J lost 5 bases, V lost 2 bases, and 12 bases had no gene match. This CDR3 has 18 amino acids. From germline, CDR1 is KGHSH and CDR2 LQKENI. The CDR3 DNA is TGTGCCAGCTCACCAAAGTTTGCGGGACAGGGCCGAACCGGGGAGCTGTTTTTT. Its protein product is CASSPKFAGQGRTGELFF.